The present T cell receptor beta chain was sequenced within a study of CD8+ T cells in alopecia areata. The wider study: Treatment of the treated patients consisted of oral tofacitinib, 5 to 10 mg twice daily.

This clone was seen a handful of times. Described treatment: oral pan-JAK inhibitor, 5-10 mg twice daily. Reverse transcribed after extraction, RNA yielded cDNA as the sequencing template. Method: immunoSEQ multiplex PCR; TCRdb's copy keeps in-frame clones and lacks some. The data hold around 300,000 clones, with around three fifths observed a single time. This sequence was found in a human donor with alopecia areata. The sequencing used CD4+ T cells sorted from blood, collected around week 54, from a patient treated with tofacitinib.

For the CDR3, the DNA is TGTGCCAGCAGTTACGACCTGGAACCTAACTATGGCTACACCTTC. Translated, it gives CASSYDLEPNYGYTF. The gene calls are TRBV6-5 and TRBJ1-2; D is ambiguous. The CDR3 consists of 15 residues. Germline assignment: CDR1 MNHEY and CDR2 SVGAGI. Trimming stripped 2 bases from V and 0 bases from J, with 10 bases between.